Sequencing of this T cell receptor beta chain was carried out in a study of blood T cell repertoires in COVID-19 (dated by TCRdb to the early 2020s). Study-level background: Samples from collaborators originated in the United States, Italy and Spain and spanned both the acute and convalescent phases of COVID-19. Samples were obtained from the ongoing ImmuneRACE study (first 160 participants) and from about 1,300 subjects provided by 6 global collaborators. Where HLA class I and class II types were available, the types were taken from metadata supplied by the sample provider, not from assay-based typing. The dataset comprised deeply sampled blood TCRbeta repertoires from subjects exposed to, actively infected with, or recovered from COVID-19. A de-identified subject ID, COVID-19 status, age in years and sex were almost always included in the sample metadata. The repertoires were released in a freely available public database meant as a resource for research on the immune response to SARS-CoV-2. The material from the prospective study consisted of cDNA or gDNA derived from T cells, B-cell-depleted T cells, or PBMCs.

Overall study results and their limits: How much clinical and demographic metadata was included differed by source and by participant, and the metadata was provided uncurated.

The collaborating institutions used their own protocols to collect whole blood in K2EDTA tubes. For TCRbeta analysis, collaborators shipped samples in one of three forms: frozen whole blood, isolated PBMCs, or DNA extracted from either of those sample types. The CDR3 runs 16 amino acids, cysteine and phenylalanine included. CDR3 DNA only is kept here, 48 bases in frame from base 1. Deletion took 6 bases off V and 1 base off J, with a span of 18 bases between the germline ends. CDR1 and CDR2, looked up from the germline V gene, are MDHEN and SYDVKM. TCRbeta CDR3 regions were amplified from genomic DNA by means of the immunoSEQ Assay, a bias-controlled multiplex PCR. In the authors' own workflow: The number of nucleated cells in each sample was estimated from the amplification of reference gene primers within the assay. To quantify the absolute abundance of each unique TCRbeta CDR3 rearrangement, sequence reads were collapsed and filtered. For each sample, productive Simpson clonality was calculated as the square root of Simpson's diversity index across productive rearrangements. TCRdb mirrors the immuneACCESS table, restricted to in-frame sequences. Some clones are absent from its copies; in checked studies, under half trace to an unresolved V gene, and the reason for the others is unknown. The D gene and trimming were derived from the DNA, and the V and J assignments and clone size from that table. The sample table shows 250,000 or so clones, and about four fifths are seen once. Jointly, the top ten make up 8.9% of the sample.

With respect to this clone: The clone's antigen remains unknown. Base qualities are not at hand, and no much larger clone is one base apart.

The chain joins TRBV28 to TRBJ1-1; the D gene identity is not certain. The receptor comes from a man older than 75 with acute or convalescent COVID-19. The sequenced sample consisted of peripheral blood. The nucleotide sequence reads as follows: TGTGCCAGCAGGACGGCAGGCCGGCCCGGGAACACTGAAGCTTTCTTT. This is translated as CASRTAGRPGNTEAFF.